This T cell receptor beta chain is drawn from a study of T cell repertoires in cytomegalovirus infection. At the level of the study: Public TCR beta signature analysis indicated the presence of both CMV infection and matching HLA type.

Trimming removed 1 base from V and 4 bases from J; junction bases left unmatched: 5. The germline gives CDR1 SGHTA, CDR2 FQGNSA. CDR3 length equals 15 residues. One entry per CDR3 protein, called by TCRdb with MiXCR from the reads. Among hundreds of thousands of distinct CDR3 sequences listed, 20% to 25% were seen once. The table lists this clonotype with many counts. The chain employs TRBV7-2 and TRBJ2-3; TRBD1 aligns across 7 bases. This receptor was identified in a human donor in good health (CMV status not recorded). Some clones in this sample may be carry-over from other donors' samples. Source material: CD8+ T cells from PBMCs. Here the CDR3 reads CASSLEGQHPDTQYF. The CDR3 DNA reads as TGTGCCAGCAGCTTAGAGGGACAGCATCCAGATACGCAGTATTTT. Using reference TRBV7-2 and TRBJ2-3 for the parts outside the CDR3, the full variable domain is GAGVSQSPSNKVTEKGKDVELRCDPISGHTALYWYRQSLGQGLEFLIYFQGNSAPDKSGLPSDRFSAERTGGSVSTLTIQRTQQEDSAVYLCASSLEGQHPDTQYFGPGTRLTVL.